This T cell receptor beta chain derives from a study of siplizumab effects on memory and regulatory T cells. Germline lookup yields CDR1 SGHTA and CDR2 FQGNSA. The CDR3 is made up of 16 amino acids. Trimming took off 2 bases at V and 7 bases at J, with 15 bases between the two ends. TCRdb's table, derived via immunoSEQ multiplex PCR, lists solely in-frame clones and lacks some. The data show about 91,000 clones, roughly 96% seen once. This clonotype originated in a human donor in good health. The chain combines TRBV7-2 with TRBJ1-6; possibly TRBD1 for D (5 bases). The sample was naive CD4+ T cells sorted from blood. CDR3 sequence reads: CASSLLGQAGNSPLHF. The CDR3 DNA reads TGTGCCAGCAGCTTATTAGGACAAGCGGGCAATTCACCCCTCCACTTT.